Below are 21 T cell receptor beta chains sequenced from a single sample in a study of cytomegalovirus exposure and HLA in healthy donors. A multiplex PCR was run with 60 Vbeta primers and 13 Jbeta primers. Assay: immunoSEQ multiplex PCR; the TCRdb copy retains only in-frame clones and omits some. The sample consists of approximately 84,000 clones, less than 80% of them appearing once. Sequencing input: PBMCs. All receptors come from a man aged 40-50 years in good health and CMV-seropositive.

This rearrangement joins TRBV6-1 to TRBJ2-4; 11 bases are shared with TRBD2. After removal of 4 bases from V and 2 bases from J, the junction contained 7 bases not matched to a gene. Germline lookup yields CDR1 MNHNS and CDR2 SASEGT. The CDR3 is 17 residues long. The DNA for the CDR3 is TGTGCCAGCAGTGTGGCGGGGACTAGCGGAACCAAAAACATTCAGTACTTC. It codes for CASSVAGTSGTKNIQYF.

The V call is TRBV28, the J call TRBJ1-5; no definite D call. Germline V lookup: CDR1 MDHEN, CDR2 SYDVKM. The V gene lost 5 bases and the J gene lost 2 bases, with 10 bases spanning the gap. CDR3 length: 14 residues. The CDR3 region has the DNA TGTGCCAGCAGTGAAGCTCTGGGCAATCAGCCCCAGCATTTT. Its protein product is CASSEALGNQPQHF. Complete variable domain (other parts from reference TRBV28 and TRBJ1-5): DVKVTQSSRYLVKRTGEKVFLECVQDMDHENMFWYRQDPGLGLRLIYFSYDVKMKEKGDIPEGYSVSREKKERFSLILESASTNQTSMYLCASSEALGNQPQHFGDGTRLSIL.

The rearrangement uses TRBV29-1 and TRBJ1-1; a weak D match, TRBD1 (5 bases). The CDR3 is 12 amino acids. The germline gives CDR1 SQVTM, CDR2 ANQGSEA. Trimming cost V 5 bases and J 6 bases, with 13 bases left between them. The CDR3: CSVQGSSSEAFF. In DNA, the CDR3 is TGCAGCGTTCAGGGATCCTCCTCTGAAGCTTTCTTT. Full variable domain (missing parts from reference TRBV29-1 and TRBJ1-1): SAVISQKPSRDICQRGTSLTIQCQVDSQVTMMFWYRQQPGQSLTLIATANQGSEATYESGFVIDKFPISRPNLTFSTLTVSNMSPEDSSIYLCSVQGSSSEAFFGQGTRLTVV.

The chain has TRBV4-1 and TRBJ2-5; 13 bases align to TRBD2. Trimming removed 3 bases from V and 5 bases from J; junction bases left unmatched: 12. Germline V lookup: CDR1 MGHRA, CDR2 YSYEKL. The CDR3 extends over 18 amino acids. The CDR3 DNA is TGCGCCAGCAGCCACCGAACTAGCGGGAGGGCCTTCGGGGAGACCCAGTACTTC. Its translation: CASSHRTSGRAFGETQYF.

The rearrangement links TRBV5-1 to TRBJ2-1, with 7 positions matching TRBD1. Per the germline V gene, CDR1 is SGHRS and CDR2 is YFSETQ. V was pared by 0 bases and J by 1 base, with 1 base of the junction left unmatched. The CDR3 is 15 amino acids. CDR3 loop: CASSLVGQSYNEQFF. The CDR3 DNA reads TGCGCCAGCAGCTTGGTGGGACAGTCCTACAATGAGCAGTTCTTC.

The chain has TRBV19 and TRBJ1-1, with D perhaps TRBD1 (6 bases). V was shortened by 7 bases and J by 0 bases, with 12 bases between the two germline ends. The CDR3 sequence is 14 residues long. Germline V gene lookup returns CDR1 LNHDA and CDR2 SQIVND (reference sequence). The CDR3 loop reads CASNQGLMNTEAFF. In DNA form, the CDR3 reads TGTGCCAGTAATCAGGGGCTCATGAACACTGAAGCTTTCTTT.

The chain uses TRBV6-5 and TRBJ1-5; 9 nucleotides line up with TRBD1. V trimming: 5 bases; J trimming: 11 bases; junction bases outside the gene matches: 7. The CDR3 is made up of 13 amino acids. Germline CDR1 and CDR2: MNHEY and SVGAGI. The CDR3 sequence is CASSGTGKGTQHF. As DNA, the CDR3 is TGTGCCAGCAGTGGGACAGGGAAGGGGACCCAGCATTTT.

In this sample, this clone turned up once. The chain's CDR3 is CASSLSGTEAFF. In DNA, the CDR3 is TGTGCCAGCAGTTTGAGTGGTACTGAAGCTTTCTTT. The V call is TRBV28, the J call TRBJ1-1, with unresolved D. The CDR3 consists of 12 residues. V was clipped by 3 bases and J by 5 bases, with 7 bases between them. CDR1 and CDR2 from the germline V gene are MDHEN and SYDVKM.

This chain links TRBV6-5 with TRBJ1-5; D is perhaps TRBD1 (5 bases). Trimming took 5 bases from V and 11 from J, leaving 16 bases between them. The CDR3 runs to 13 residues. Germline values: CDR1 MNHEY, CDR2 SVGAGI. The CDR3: CASSENAPGAQHF. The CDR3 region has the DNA TGTGCCAGCAGTGAAAATGCTCCGGGGGCCCAGCATTTT.

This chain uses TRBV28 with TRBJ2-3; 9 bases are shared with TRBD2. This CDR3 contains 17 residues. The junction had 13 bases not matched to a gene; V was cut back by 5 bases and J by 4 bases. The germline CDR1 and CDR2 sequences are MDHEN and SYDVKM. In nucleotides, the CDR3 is TGTGCCAGCAGTGTCCCTATGGGCGGGGGGGCTTCAGATACGCAGTATTTT. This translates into CASSVPMGGGASDTQYF. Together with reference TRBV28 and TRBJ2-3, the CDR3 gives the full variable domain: DVKVTQSSRYLVKRTGEKVFLECVQDMDHENMFWYRQDPGLGLRLIYFSYDVKMKEKGDIPEGYSVSREKKERFSLILESASTNQTSMYLCASSVPMGGGASDTQYFGPGTRLTVL.

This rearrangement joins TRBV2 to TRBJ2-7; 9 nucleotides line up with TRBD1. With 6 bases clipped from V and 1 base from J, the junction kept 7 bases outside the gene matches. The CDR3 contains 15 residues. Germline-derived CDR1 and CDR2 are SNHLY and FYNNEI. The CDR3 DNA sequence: TGTGCCAGCAGCTCCGAGACAGGGGGGTCCTACGAGCAGTACTTC. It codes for CASSSETGGSYEQYF.

CDR3 in DNA: TGTGCCAGCAGCCCTACGGTAGTATCGGGTAATTCACCCCTCCACTTT. As protein: CASSPTVVSGNSPLHF. V usage is TRBV7-2 and J usage is TRBJ1-6; D is ambiguous. The germline V and J ends were trimmed by 5 bases and 6 bases, with 17 bases remaining between them. This CDR3 comprises 16 residues. CDR1 is SGHTA, CDR2 FQGNSA, per germline.

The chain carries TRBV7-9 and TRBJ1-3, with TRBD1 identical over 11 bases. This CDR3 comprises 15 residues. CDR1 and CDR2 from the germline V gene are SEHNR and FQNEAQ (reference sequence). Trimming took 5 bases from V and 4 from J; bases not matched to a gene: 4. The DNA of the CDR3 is TGTGCCAGCAGCGGACAGGGGGCGCGAGGAAACACCATATATTTT. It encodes CASSGQGARGNTIYF.

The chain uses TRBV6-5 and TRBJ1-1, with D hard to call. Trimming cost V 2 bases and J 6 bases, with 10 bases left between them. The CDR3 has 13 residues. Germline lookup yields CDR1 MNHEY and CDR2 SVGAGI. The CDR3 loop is CASSYGSISEAFF. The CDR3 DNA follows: TGTGCCAGCAGTTACGGGAGTATTTCTGAAGCTTTCTTT.

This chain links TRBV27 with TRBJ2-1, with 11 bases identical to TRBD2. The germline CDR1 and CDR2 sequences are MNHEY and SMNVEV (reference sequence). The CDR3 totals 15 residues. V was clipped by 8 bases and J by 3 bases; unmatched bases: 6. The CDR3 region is CASLSLAGGYNEQFF. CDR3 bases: TGTGCCAGCCTCTCCCTAGCGGGAGGCTACAATGAGCAGTTCTTC.

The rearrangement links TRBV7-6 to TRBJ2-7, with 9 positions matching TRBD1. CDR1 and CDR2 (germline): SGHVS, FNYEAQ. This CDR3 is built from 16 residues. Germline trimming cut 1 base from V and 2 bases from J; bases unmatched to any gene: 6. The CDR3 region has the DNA TGTGCCAGCAGCTTAGATACCGGACAGGGGACCTACGAGCAGTACTTC. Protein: CASSLDTGQGTYEQYF. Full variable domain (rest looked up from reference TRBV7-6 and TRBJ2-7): GAGVSQSPRYKVTKRGQDVALRCDPISGHVSLYWYRQALGQGPEFLTYFNYEAQQDKSGLPNDRFSAERPEGSISTLTIQRTEQRDSAMYRCASSLDTGQGTYEQYFGPGTRLTVT.

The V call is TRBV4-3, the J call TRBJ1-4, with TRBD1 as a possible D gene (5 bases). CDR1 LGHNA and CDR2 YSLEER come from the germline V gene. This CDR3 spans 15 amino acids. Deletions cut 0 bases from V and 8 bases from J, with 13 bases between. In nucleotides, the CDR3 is TGCGCCAGCAGCCAAGAGGGAGGGGCCGGAGAAAAACTGTTTTTT. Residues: CASSQEGGAGEKLFF.

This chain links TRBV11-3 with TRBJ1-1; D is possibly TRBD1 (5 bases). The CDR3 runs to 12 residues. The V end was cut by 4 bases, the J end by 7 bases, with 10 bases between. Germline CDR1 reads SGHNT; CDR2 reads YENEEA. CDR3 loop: CASSWQGLEAFF. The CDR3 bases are TGTGCCAGCAGCTGGCAGGGCCTTGAAGCTTTCTTT.

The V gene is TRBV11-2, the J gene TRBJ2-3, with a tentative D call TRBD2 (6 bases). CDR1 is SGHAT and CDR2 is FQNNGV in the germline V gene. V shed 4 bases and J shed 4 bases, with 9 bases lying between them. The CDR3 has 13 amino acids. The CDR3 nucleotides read TGTGCCAGCAGCTCCTCGGGAGCAGATACGCAGTATTTT. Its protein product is CASSSSGADTQYF.

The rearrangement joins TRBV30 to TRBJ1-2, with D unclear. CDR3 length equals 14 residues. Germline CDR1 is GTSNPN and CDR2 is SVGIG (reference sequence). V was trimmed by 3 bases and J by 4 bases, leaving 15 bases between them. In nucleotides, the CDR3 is TGTGCCTGGAGACCACCTGGAGAGGCCTATGGCTACACCTTC. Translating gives CAWRPPGEAYGYTF. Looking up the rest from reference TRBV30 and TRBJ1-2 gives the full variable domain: SQTIHQWPATLVQPVGSPLSLECTVEGTSNPNLYWYRQAAGRGLQLLFYSVGIGQISSEVPQNLSASRPQDRQFILSSKKLLLSDSGFYLCAWRPPGEAYGYTFGSGTRLTVV.

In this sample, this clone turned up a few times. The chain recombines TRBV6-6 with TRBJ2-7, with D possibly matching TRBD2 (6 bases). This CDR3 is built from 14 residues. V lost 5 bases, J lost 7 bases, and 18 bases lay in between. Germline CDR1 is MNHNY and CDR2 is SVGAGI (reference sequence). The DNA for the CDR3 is TGTGCCAGCAGTCCTCTCAGACTAGTTGGGGAGCAGTACTTC. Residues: CASSPLRLVGEQYF.